This T cell receptor beta chain emerged from a study of cytomegalovirus exposure and HLA in healthy donors. Worth noting for this clone: The antigen is undetermined.

Study observations and caveats: Analysis was performed later, and it showed HLA-associated TCR beta chains to be more clonally expanded than equally common others. Donors belonging to an Asian-associated ancestry cluster reportedly showed fewer N-insertions in productive TCRs than the approximately 670-donor mean, according to what a later analysis found. According to an earlier analysis, most TCR beta V segments yielded productive rearrangements about 90% or about 30% of the time.

This CDR3 is built from 11 residues. V lost 4 bases, J lost 4 bases, and 8 bases lay in between. Germline V lookup: CDR1 DFQATT, CDR2 SNEGSKA (reference sequence). Amplification used 60 Vbeta primers and 13 Jbeta primers. Original processing methods: Around 11 million of around 85 million unique TCR beta chains were shared, per a later count. Only in-frame clones appear in the TCRdb table, and some are missing; sequencing was by immunoSEQ multiplex PCR. The V and J calls and clone size are taken from that table; D and trimming were inferred from the DNA. The sample contains approximately 130,000 clones, about 80% of which appear only once.

The material sequenced was PBMCs. The rearrangement uses TRBV20-1 and TRBJ2-7, with D unclear. The source of this sequence is a girl aged 2-9 years in good health and CMV-seronegative. The CDR3 spells CSATAAYEQYF. DNA for the CDR3: TGCAGTGCTACCGCGGCTTACGAGCAGTACTTC.